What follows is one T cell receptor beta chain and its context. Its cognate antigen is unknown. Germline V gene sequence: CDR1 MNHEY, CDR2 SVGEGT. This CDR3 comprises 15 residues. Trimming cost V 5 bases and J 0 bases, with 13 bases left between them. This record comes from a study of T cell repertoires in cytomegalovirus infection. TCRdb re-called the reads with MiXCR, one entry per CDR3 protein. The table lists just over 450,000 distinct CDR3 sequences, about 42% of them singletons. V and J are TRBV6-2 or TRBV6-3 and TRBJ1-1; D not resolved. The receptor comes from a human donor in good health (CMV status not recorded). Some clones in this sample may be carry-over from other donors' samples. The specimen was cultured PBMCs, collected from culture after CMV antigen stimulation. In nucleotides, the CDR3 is TGTGCCAGCAGTGAAGTTCCCTCTTTGAACACTGAAGCTTTCTTT. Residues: CASSEVPSLNTEAFF.